The 31 T cell receptor beta chains in this list originate from one sample, sequenced in a study of radiation and T cells in renal cell carcinoma. Time point here: baseline pretreatment blood. The treatment: 15 Gy SBRT to primary tumor, nephrectomy 4 weeks later. Sequenced by immunoSEQ multiplex PCR; TCRdb stores in-frame clones only, minus some. The sample contains about 150,000 clones, 88% of which appear only once. Sequencing was performed on blood, taken from a patient whose treatment included radiotherapy and nephrectomy. Every receptor here comes from a woman in her 70s with renal cell carcinoma.

CDR3 coding DNA: TGTGCCAGCAGTGAATTGGCGACAGTGGGTTCACCCCTCCACTTT. As protein: CASSELATVGSPLHF. The chain employs TRBV25-1 and TRBJ1-6, with D possibly matching TRBD1 (5 bases). CDR3 length: 15 residues. CDR1 MGHDK and CDR2 SYGVNS come from the germline V gene. Deletions cut 1 base from V and 9 bases from J, with 13 bases between.

This rearrangement joins TRBV4-3 to TRBJ1-1; D call uncertain. Germline loops: CDR1 LGHNA, CDR2 YSLEER. The length of the CDR3 is 14 residues. Trimming took off 0 bases at V and 0 bases at J, with 5 bases between the two ends. As DNA, the CDR3 is TGCGCCAGCAGCCAAGATCGGATGAACACTGAAGCTTTCTTT. It codes for CASSQDRMNTEAFF.

The chain joins TRBV12-5 to TRBJ2-1; either TRBD1 or TRBD2 may fit D (5 bases each). Germline V gene sequence: CDR1 LGHNT, CDR2 FRNRAP. V gave up 0 bases and J gave up 5 bases, with 14 bases separating them. The CDR3 has 16 residues. The CDR3 DNA sequence: TGTGCTAGTGGTTTGGTACTGGGGGTAGAAGACAATGAGCAGTTCTTC. Amino acids: CASGLVLGVEDNEQFF.

The chain is built from TRBV27 and TRBJ1-5; possible D gene TRBD1, 6 bases. The CDR3 runs 13 residues. Trimming cost V 6 bases and J 1 base, with 7 bases left between them. Germline CDR1 and CDR2: MNHEY and SMNVEV (reference sequence). This CDR3 is CASRRGSNQPQHF. The CDR3 DNA sequence: TGTGCCAGCAGGAGGGGGAGCAATCAGCCCCAGCATTTT.

The chain links TRBV9 to TRBJ1-3, with a possible D match to TRBD1 (5 bases). The germline V gene encodes CDR1 SGDLS and CDR2 YYNGEE. V lost 1 base and J lost 1, with 9 bases in between. This CDR3 has 15 amino acids. CDR3 loop: CASSVTGGSGNTIYF. Here the CDR3 DNA reads TGTGCCAGCAGCGTAACGGGGGGTTCTGGAAACACCATATATTTT. Full variable domain (remainder filled in from reference TRBV9 and TRBJ1-3): DSGVTQTPKHLITATGQRVTLRCSPRSGDLSVYWYQQSLDQGLQFLIQYYNGEERAKGNILERFSAQQFPDLHSELNLSSLELGDSALYFCASSVTGGSGNTIYFGEGSWLTVV.

The chain has TRBV10-3 and TRBJ2-7, with no clear D. The germline gives CDR1 ENHRY, CDR2 SYGVKD. Trimming cost V 5 bases and J 3 bases, with 5 bases left between them. The CDR3 is 11 residues long. The CDR3 bases are TGTGCCATCAGTCACAGCTACGAGCAGTACTTC. This translates into CAISHSYEQYF.

The V and J genes are TRBV19 and TRBJ2-2; TRBD2 matches 12 bases. From germline, CDR1 is LNHDA and CDR2 SQIVND (reference sequence). The V gene end was trimmed by 5 bases and the J gene end by 6 bases; junction bases not matched to a gene: 7. CDR3 length: 16 amino acids. In nucleotides, the CDR3 is TGTGCCAGTAGTTCGAAACTAGCGGGGGGCGCCGGGGAGCTGTTTTTT. As protein: CASSSKLAGGAGELFF.

This chain uses TRBV5-1 with TRBJ2-3, with 8 bases fitting TRBD2. J lost 0 bases, V lost 2 bases, and 2 bases had no gene match. Germline V lookup: CDR1 SGHRS, CDR2 YFSETQ. This CDR3 has 15 amino acids. This chain's CDR3 is CASSLAGESTDTQYF. In DNA, the CDR3 is TGCGCCAGCAGCTTAGCGGGGGAGAGCACAGATACGCAGTATTTT. Complete variable domain (other parts from reference TRBV5-1 and TRBJ2-3): KAGVTQTPRYLIKTRGQQVTLSCSPISGHRSVSWYQQTPGQGLQFLFEYFSETQRNKGNFPGRFSGRQFSNSRSEMNVSTLELGDSALYLCASSLAGESTDTQYFGPGTRLTVL.

This chain uses TRBV5-4 with TRBJ2-3; perhaps TRBD1 as D (6 bases). This CDR3 comprises 16 residues. Germline CDR1 reads SGHNT; CDR2 reads YYREEE (reference sequence). The V end was cut by 4 bases, the J end by 2 bases, with 17 bases between. The DNA for the CDR3 is TGTGCCAGCAGCAATGTGGGGGCACCCCCCACAGATACGCAGTATTTT. It encodes CASSNVGAPPTDTQYF.

This chain uses TRBV19 with TRBJ2-3; D may be TRBD2 (6 bases). V lost 7 bases, J lost 6 bases, and 17 bases lay in between. CDR1 and CDR2 from the germline V gene are LNHDA and SQIVND (reference sequence). This CDR3 contains 14 residues. CDR3 residues: CASTLRQGGDTQYF. In nucleotides, the CDR3 is TGTGCCAGTACCCTGCGGCAGGGAGGCGATACGCAGTATTTT.

This chain joins TRBV6-1 and TRBJ1-5, with D maybe TRBD1 (5 bases). The CDR3 sequence is 15 residues long. Looked up from germline, CDR1 is MNHNS and CDR2 is SASEGT. V was clipped by 2 bases and J by 2 bases, with 10 bases between them. DNA of the CDR3: TGTGCCAGCAGTGAATCGGGAGGGGGCAATCAGCCCCAGCATTTT. It is translated as CASSESGGGNQPQHF.

V gene TRBV18 combines with J gene TRBJ1-5; the D is unclear. V dropped 2 bases and J dropped 2 bases, with 13 bases sitting between them. This CDR3 is built from 16 residues. Germline V gives CDR1 KGHSH, CDR2 LQKENI. CDR3 sequence (DNA): TGTGCCAGCTCACCATCGGAAGGAAGGGGCAATCAGCCCCAGCATTTT. This gives the protein CASSPSEGRGNQPQHF.

The CDR3 loop is CASSFRTSGGTDTQYF. CDR3 DNA sequence: TGCGCCAGCAGCTTCCGAACTAGCGGGGGCACAGATACGCAGTATTTT. The V and J genes are TRBV5-1 and TRBJ2-3; TRBD2 matches 10 bases. CDR1 and CDR2 from the germline V gene are SGHRS and YFSETQ. The CDR3 is made up of 16 amino acids. The V gene end was trimmed by 2 bases and the J gene end by 1 base; junction bases not matched to a gene: 4.

The rearrangement joins TRBV9 to TRBJ1-1; weak D call: TRBD1 (6 bases). Looked up from germline, CDR1 is SGDLS and CDR2 is YYNGEE. The CDR3 loop spans 15 amino acids. V lost 0 bases to trimming and J lost 2 bases, with 11 bases between them. This chain's CDR3 is CASSVVPGDNTEAFF. CDR3 nucleotides: TGTGCCAGCAGCGTAGTGCCAGGGGATAACACTGAAGCTTTCTTT.

The chain joins TRBV7-9 to TRBJ1-1; no definite D call. Trimming shortened V by 0 bases and J by 1 base, and 9 bases separated the two germline ends. The CDR3 loop spans 15 amino acids. Germline V gene data show CDR1 as SEHNR and CDR2 as FQNEAQ (reference sequence). CDR3 protein: CASSLAGGRNTEAFF. The CDR3 DNA follows: TGTGCCAGCAGCTTAGCGGGAGGGAGGAACACTGAAGCTTTCTTT.

The gene calls are TRBV23-1 and TRBJ1-6; the match to TRBD1 covers 9 bases. TRBV23-1 counts as an open reading frame of uncertain function. This CDR3 has 22 amino acids. The trim removed 3 bases at V and 0 bases at J, leaving 18 bases unmatched. The CDR3 sequence is CASSQNRAWDRAPSSYNSPLHF. The CDR3 coding sequence is TGCGCCAGCAGTCAGAATCGGGCCTGGGACAGGGCTCCCAGCTCCTATAATTCACCCCTCCACTTT.

This chain uses TRBV19 with TRBJ2-7; maybe TRBD2 (5 bases). Germline values: CDR1 LNHDA, CDR2 SQIVND (reference sequence). The CDR3 is 16 amino acids. V was shortened by 1 base and J by 0 bases, with 13 bases between the two germline ends. The CDR3 DNA is TGTGCCAGTAGTATAGCGCACGGGGAGAGCTCCTACGAGCAGTACTTC. Its translation: CASSIAHGESSYEQYF. The variable domain in full, with the rest retrieved from reference TRBV19 and TRBJ2-7, is DGGITQSPKYLFRKEGQNVTLSCEQNLNHDAMYWYRQDPGQGLRLIYYSQIVNDFQKGDIAEGYSVSREKKESFPLTVTSAQKNPTAFYLCASSIAHGESSYEQYFGPGTRLTVT.

The gene calls are TRBV28 and TRBJ1-6; D unclear. Germline values: CDR1 MDHEN, CDR2 SYDVKM. The CDR3 extends over 14 amino acids. V was trimmed by 6 bases and J by 3 bases, leaving 9 bases between them. CDR3 loop: CASRARDYNSPLHF. The CDR3 DNA follows: TGTGCCAGCAGGGCGCGCGACTATAATTCACCCCTCCACTTT.

V usage is TRBV7-9 and J usage is TRBJ2-5; 7 positions match TRBD1. Germline CDR1 SEHNR, CDR2 FQNEAQ (reference sequence). The CDR3 is 15 amino acids. The junction had 11 bases not matched to a gene; V was cut back by 6 bases and J by 4 bases. The CDR3 coding sequence is TGTGCCAGCAGTATCCTGTTGACAGGGATAGAGACCCAGTACTTC. This sequence encodes CASSILLTGIETQYF.

J is TRBJ1-1 and V is TRBV19; unclear D gene. CDR1 is LNHDA and CDR2 is SQIVND in the germline V gene (reference sequence). This CDR3 has 11 residues. The germline V and J ends were trimmed by 4 bases and 7 bases, with 7 bases remaining between them. The CDR3: CASSNRLEAFF. CDR3 nucleotides: TGTGCCAGTAGTAACCGCCTTGAAGCTTTCTTT.

V and J are TRBV13 and TRBJ1-1, with D possibly matching TRBD1 (6 bases). The V gene lost 4 bases and the J gene lost 1 base, with 7 bases spanning the gap. This CDR3 has 13 amino acids. Germline CDR1 and CDR2: PRHDT and FYEKMQ (reference sequence). CDR3 sequence (DNA): TGTGCCAGCAGCTCGGGACAGAACACTGAAGCTTTCTTT. Amino acids: CASSSGQNTEAFF. Variable domain in full (rest from reference TRBV13 and TRBJ1-1): AAGVIQSPRHLIKEKRETATLKCYPIPRHDTVYWYQQGPGQDPQFLISFYEKMQSDKGSIPDRFSAQQFSDYHSELNMSSLELGDSALYFCASSSGQNTEAFFGQGTRLTVV.

This clone has a single count. This chain links TRBV4-1 with TRBJ1-4; no firm D call. There are 15 residues in the CDR3. V was trimmed by 2 bases and J by 4 bases, leaving 11 bases between them. CDR1 and CDR2 from the germline V gene are MGHRA and YSYEKL. CDR3 nucleotide sequence: TGCGCCAGCAGCCAAATAAGAGTTGATAATGAAAAACTGTTTTTT. Translating it yields CASSQIRVDNEKLFF.

J is TRBJ2-5 and V is TRBV7-2, with TRBD1 matching over 7 bases. The CDR3 totals 15 residues. CDR1 and CDR2 (germline): SGHTA, FQGNSA. With V trimmed by 5 bases and J by 3 bases, 9 bases remained unmatched. The CDR3 is CASSNSGTAKETQYF. The CDR3 DNA is TGTGCCAGCAGCAACTCCGGGACAGCTAAAGAGACCCAGTACTTC.

The V and J genes are TRBV28 and TRBJ1-1; D unresolved. Germline V gene sequence: CDR1 MDHEN, CDR2 SYDVKM. The CDR3 runs 14 residues. V was clipped by 3 bases and J by 5 bases, with 13 bases between them. For the CDR3, the DNA is TGTGCCAGCAGTTTTAATTACAAGGGAACTGAAGCTTTCTTT. This gives the protein CASSFNYKGTEAFF.

The chain uses TRBV2 and TRBJ2-5; tentative D call: TRBD2 (6 bases). The CDR3 totals 15 residues. CDR1 and CDR2 from the germline V gene are SNHLY and FYNNEI. The V and J ends lost 5 bases and 7 bases respectively, with 20 bases between them. CDR3 protein: CASSPPPGGKGTQYF. The CDR3 region has the DNA TGTGCCAGCAGTCCCCCCCCGGGCGGGAAGGGGACCCAGTACTTC. The full variable domain, with the rest looked up from reference TRBV2 and TRBJ2-5, is EPEVTQTPSHQVTQMGQEVILRCVPISNHLYFYWYRQILGQKVEFLVSFYNNEISEKSEIFDDQFSVERPDGSNFTLKIRSTKLEDSAMYFCASSPPPGGKGTQYFGPGTRLLVL.

The chain joins TRBV9 to TRBJ1-1; D call uncertain. From germline, CDR1 is SGDLS and CDR2 YYNGEE. The CDR3 is 12 residues long. V was cut by 7 bases and J by 4 bases, with 11 bases left in between. Here the CDR3 DNA reads TGTGCCAGCGGAGACCGAAGCACTGAAGCTTTCTTT. Translation gives CASGDRSTEAFF.

This clone was found once. The chain combines TRBV9 with TRBJ2-5, with a weak D call TRBD2 (6 bases). The CDR3 covers 14 residues. CDR1 and CDR2 (germline): SGDLS, YYNGEE. The V end was cut by 3 bases, the J end by 4 bases, with 13 bases between. In nucleotides, the CDR3 is TGTGCCAGCAGCGAATTTCCGGGAGCAGAGACCCAGTACTTC. Translating it yields CASSEFPGAETQYF.

The CDR3 DNA reads as TGTGCCAGCAGCGTAACAGGGGATCAGCCCCAGCATTTT. This translates into CASSVTGDQPQHF. The chain combines TRBV9 with TRBJ1-5; TRBD1 matches 7 bases. The length of the CDR3 is 13 residues. The J segment lost 5 bases and the V segment lost 1 base, leaving 0 bases of the junction unmatched. The V gene's germline CDR1 is SGDLS and CDR2 YYNGEE.

The chain joins TRBV6-5 to TRBJ2-7, with D tentatively TRBD2 (6 bases). The V gene's germline CDR1 is MNHEY and CDR2 SVGAGI. The CDR3 runs to 13 residues. Trimming cost V 5 bases and J 5 bases, with 13 bases left between them. In DNA form, the CDR3 reads TGTGCCAGCAGTCGGGGGACGGGTGACGAGCAGTACTTC. Translating it yields CASSRGTGDEQYF.

The chain has TRBV11-2 and TRBJ1-5; D is ambiguous. Trimming took 5 bases from V and 1 from J, leaving 12 bases between them. The V gene's germline CDR1 is SGHAT and CDR2 FQNNGV. The CDR3 sequence is 15 residues long. The CDR3 is CASSAGLKSNQPQHF. CDR3 DNA sequence: TGTGCCAGCAGCGCGGGGTTGAAAAGCAATCAGCCCCAGCATTTT. Filled out from reference TRBV11-2 and TRBJ1-5, the complete variable domain reads EAGVAQSPRYKIIEKRQSVAFWCNPISGHATLYWYQQILGQGPKLLIQFQNNGVVDDSQLPKDRFSAERLKGVDSTLKIQPAKLEDSAVYLCASSAGLKSNQPQHFGDGTRLSIL.

The J gene is TRBJ1-3, the V gene TRBV5-6, with D possibly TRBD1 on 5 matching bases. Germline V CDR1 and CDR2: SGHDT, YYEEEE. The germline V and J ends were trimmed by 0 bases and 4 bases, with 17 bases remaining between them. The CDR3 loop spans 17 amino acids. The CDR3 protein is CASSLEGPGRSGNTIYF. For the CDR3, the DNA is TGTGCCAGCAGCTTGGAAGGGCCAGGGAGGTCCGGAAACACCATATATTTT.